The 29 T cell receptor beta chains reported below all come from one sample, sequenced in a study of cytomegalovirus exposure and HLA in healthy donors. Primers: 60 Vbeta forward and 13 Jbeta reverse. Clones were sequenced by immunoSEQ multiplex PCR, and TCRdb holds only the in-frame ones, with some missing. The sample lists 55,000 to 75,000 clones; 65% to 80% were seen once. Sequencing input: PBMCs. These receptors were collected from a man aged 40-49 years in good health and CMV-seropositive.

This chain joins TRBV14 and TRBJ2-7; D remains ambiguous. Trimming shortened V by 4 bases and J by 3 bases, and 13 bases separated the two germline ends. The CDR3 consists of 14 residues. Germline values: CDR1 SGHDN, CDR2 FVKESK. The CDR3 here is CASSPLGQGYEQYF. In DNA, the CDR3 is TGTGCCAGCAGCCCCCTAGGCCAAGGCTACGAGCAGTACTTC.

The chain has TRBV5-6 and TRBJ1-6; 12 bases are shared with TRBD1. Germline V gene data show CDR1 as SGHDT and CDR2 as YYEEEE. The CDR3 length is 16 residues. V lost 3 bases and J lost 9; bases outside the gene matches: 7. The CDR3 sequence is CASSSGTGGFGSPLHF. In DNA form, the CDR3 reads TGTGCCAGCAGCTCCGGGACAGGGGGCTTTGGTTCACCCCTCCACTTT.

This chain links TRBV6-5 with TRBJ1-2; 9 nucleotides line up with TRBD1. The germline V gene has CDR1 MNHEY and CDR2 SVGAGI. CDR3 length: 14 amino acids. V trimming: 6 bases; J trimming: 6 bases; junction bases outside the gene matches: 8. The CDR3 DNA is TGTGCCAGCAGGGGACAGGGCACACTGAATGGCTACACCTTC. This encodes CASRGQGTLNGYTF.

This sequence joins TRBV7-8 and TRBJ1-1, with 8 positions matching TRBD1. Germline CDR1 is SGHVS and CDR2 is FQNEAQ. V lost 5 bases and J lost 3; bases outside the gene matches: 5. The CDR3 length is 14 residues. Written as DNA, the CDR3 is TGTGCCAGCAGCAATAACAGGGGGGACACTGAAGCTTTCTTT. Translation gives CASSNNRGDTEAFF.

A few counts support this clone. V and J are TRBV4-1 and TRBJ1-1, with D possibly matching TRBD1 (6 bases). Trimming removed 8 bases from V and 4 bases from J, with 17 bases in between. Germline CDR1 and CDR2: MGHRA and YSYEKL. The CDR3 is 14 residues long. The CDR3 DNA is TGCGCCAGCGACGACTTTGAGGGGGTCACTGAAGCTTTCTTT. It is translated as CASDDFEGVTEAFF.

This clone was seen a handful of times. The CDR3, as DNA: TGTGCCAGCAGTTATGGAGCTAACTATGGCTACACCTTC. Protein sequence: CASSYGANYGYTF. The gene calls are TRBV6-5 and TRBJ1-2, with D unresolved. The CDR3 contains 13 residues. V was pared by 3 bases and J by 0 bases, with 5 bases between. CDR1 is MNHEY and CDR2 is SVGAGI in the germline V gene.

This clone appeared a few times. CDR3 region: CASTFRGTSGYNEQFF. In nucleotides, the CDR3 is TGTGCCAGCACCTTCCGGGGGACTAGCGGATACAATGAGCAGTTCTTC. The genes are TRBV7-2 and TRBJ2-1; the match to TRBD2 covers 11 bases. Germline CDR1 SGHTA, CDR2 FQGNSA. The CDR3 consists of 16 residues. Losses at the gene ends were 7 bases for V and 4 bases for J; bases not matched to a gene: 9.

The chain links TRBV5-1 to TRBJ1-4; D is possibly TRBD1 (6 bases). The CDR3 consists of 17 residues. CDR1 is SGHRS and CDR2 is YFSETQ in the germline V gene. The V gene lost 0 bases and the J gene lost 0 bases, with 12 bases spanning the gap. The chain's CDR3 is CASSLGTGRPTNEKLFF. The CDR3 DNA follows: TGCGCCAGCAGCTTGGGAACAGGGCGCCCAACTAATGAAAAACTGTTTTTT.

This rearrangement joins TRBV30 to TRBJ1-1; D is undetermined. This CDR3 has 13 residues. Germline V gene data show CDR1 as GTSNPN and CDR2 as SVGIG (reference sequence). V was trimmed by 2 bases and J by 1 base, leaving 8 bases between them. CDR3 coding DNA: TGTGCCTGGAGTAGGGAGGCGAACACTGAAGCTTTCTTT. It yields the protein CAWSREANTEAFF.

This sequence joins TRBV2 and TRBJ1-1; the match to TRBD1 covers 9 bases. V was pared by 9 bases and J by 0 bases, with 14 bases of the junction left unmatched. Germline CDR1 SNHLY, CDR2 FYNNEI. This CDR3 comprises 17 residues. The CDR3 region has the DNA TGTGCCAGGTCTACAGGGGGCAATAAACCTATGAACACTGAAGCTTTCTTT. It codes for CARSTGGNKPMNTEAFF. The whole variable domain, remainder taken from reference TRBV2 and TRBJ1-1, is EPEVTQTPSHQVTQMGQEVILRCVPISNHLYFYWYRQILGQKVEFLVSFYNNEISEKSEIFDDQFSVERPDGSNFTLKIRSTKLEDSAMYFCARSTGGNKPMNTEAFFGQGTRLTVV.

This clone has just one count. V is TRBV30 and J is TRBJ2-1, with TRBD1 as a possible D gene (6 bases). Trimming left V 4 bases short and J 2 bases short, with 18 bases between. The length of the CDR3 is 16 residues. CDR1 GTSNPN and CDR2 SVGIG come from the germline V gene (reference sequence). CDR3 loop: CAWNRPHTGPYNEQFF. CDR3 DNA: TGTGCCTGGAACCGCCCCCACACAGGGCCCTACAATGAGCAGTTCTTC.

This clone was seen only once. The rearrangement uses TRBV20-1 and TRBJ2-1; D not certain. Per germline, CDR1 DFQATT and CDR2 SNEGSKA (reference sequence). This CDR3 is built from 11 residues. V was clipped by 4 bases and J by 8 bases, with 9 bases between them. This CDR3 is CSATPRDEQFF. CDR3 DNA: TGCAGTGCTACCCCCCGGGATGAGCAGTTCTTC.

The gene calls are TRBV19 and TRBJ2-5; a weak D match, TRBD1 (6 bases). This CDR3 region has 14 residues. Trimming pared 3 bases from V and 1 base from J, leaving 9 bases between. CDR1 is LNHDA and CDR2 is SQIVND in the germline V gene (reference sequence). CDR3 coding DNA: TGTGCCAGTAGTATTAGGGGGTTCCAAGAGACCCAGTACTTC. It is translated as CASSIRGFQETQYF.

V and J are TRBV30 and TRBJ2-5; weak D call: TRBD1 (6 bases). From germline, CDR1 is GTSNPN and CDR2 SVGIG (reference sequence). The CDR3 extends over 13 amino acids. Trimming shortened V by 1 base and J by 4 bases, and 10 bases separated the two germline ends. The CDR3 DNA sequence: TGTGCCTGGAGTGCCGGGACACGAGAGACCCAGTACTTC. As protein: CAWSAGTRETQYF.

The table lists this clone with a few counts. As DNA, the CDR3 is TGTGCCAGTAGTCTGCGACTAGCGGATAGCACAGATACGCAGTATTTT. As protein: CASSLRLADSTDTQYF. The chain links TRBV19 to TRBJ2-3; 9 nucleotides line up with TRBD2. Per germline, CDR1 LNHDA and CDR2 SQIVND (reference sequence). The J segment lost 0 bases and the V segment lost 5 bases, leaving 6 bases of the junction unmatched. The CDR3 extends over 16 amino acids.

The count of this clone is one. This chain uses TRBV6-6 with TRBJ1-5, with no clear D. V shed 5 bases and J shed 5 bases, with 7 bases lying between them. This CDR3 is 12 amino acids long. Per germline, CDR1 MNHNY and CDR2 SVGAGI (reference sequence). DNA of the CDR3: TGTGCCAGCAGTCCCCCCGATCAGCCCCAGCATTTT. Its protein is CASSPPDQPQHF.

The chain joins TRBV6-1 to TRBJ1-1, with D possibly matching TRBD1 (6 bases). This CDR3 comprises 13 residues. V was clipped by 5 bases and J by 2 bases, with 9 bases between them. The germline V gene has CDR1 MNHNS and CDR2 SASEGT. Written as DNA, the CDR3 is TGTGCCAGCAGTCGGACAGTAAACACTGAAGCTTTCTTT. Translating gives CASSRTVNTEAFF.

The genes are TRBV15 and TRBJ1-2; 7 bases match TRBD1. Germline CDR1 LNHNV, CDR2 YYDKDF (reference sequence). V was clipped by 5 bases and J by 3 bases; unmatched bases: 9. The CDR3 covers 15 residues. The CDR3 coding sequence is TGTGCCACCAGCGTCGACAGGGCCCAATACTATGGCTACACCTTC. This gives the protein CATSVDRAQYYGYTF.

This clone was observed a few times. This CDR3 is CASGAEHRTDTQYF. CDR3 nucleotides: TGTGCCAGCGGGGCGGAGCACCGCACAGATACGCAGTATTTT. The chain is built from TRBV9 and TRBJ2-3; D is possibly TRBD1 (5 bases). The germline V and J ends were trimmed by 7 bases and 1 base, with 13 bases remaining between them. From germline, CDR1 is SGDLS and CDR2 YYNGEE. This CDR3 spans 14 amino acids.

The chain joins TRBV6-6 to TRBJ2-5; 7 positions agree with TRBD1. The end of the DNA is better explained by TRBJ2-7, so the J call may be wrong. This CDR3 has 14 residues. In germline, CDR1 is MNHNY, CDR2 SVGAGI (reference sequence). The CDR3 is CASSRDSYSYEQYF. The CDR3 DNA is TGTGCCAGCAGCCGGGACAGTTACTCCTACGAGCAGTACTTC.

The CDR3 is CASSQRQGLYF. The CDR3 region has the DNA TGCGCCAGCAGCCAGAGACAGGGACTGTACTTC. The chain joins TRBV4-1 to TRBJ2-7; D is perhaps TRBD1 (7 bases). This CDR3 is built from 11 residues. V lost 3 bases, J lost 12 bases, and 12 bases lay in between. From germline, CDR1 is MGHRA and CDR2 YSYEKL.

V is TRBV10-3 and J is TRBJ2-5, with 8 bases fitting TRBD2. Judging by the DNA end, TRBJ2-7 fits better; the J call may be wrong. There are 14 residues in the CDR3. CDR1 is ENHRY, CDR2 SYGVKD, per germline. CDR3 in DNA: TGTGCCATCAGTGATTCCAGCGGGAGCTACGAGCAGTACTTC. The encoded protein is CAISDSSGSYEQYF.

The chain combines TRBV6-5 with TRBJ2-7; TRBD1 agrees at 10 bases. V was clipped by 6 bases and J by 4 bases; unmatched bases: 9. Per germline, CDR1 MNHEY and CDR2 SVGAGI. This CDR3 is 15 amino acids long. The CDR3 region has the DNA TGTGCCAGCAGAAGAGACAGGGGGCTTTTGTACGAGCAGTACTTC. Protein sequence: CASRRDRGLLYEQYF.

This clone was counted only a few times. This sequence joins TRBV6-1 and TRBJ1-1; D might be TRBD1 (6 bases). The CDR3 is 14 residues long. V lost 2 bases and J lost 3, with 10 bases in between. Germline V lookup: CDR1 MNHNS, CDR2 SASEGT. The CDR3, as DNA: TGTGCCAGCAGTGAACAGGGGAGGGACACTGAAGCTTTCTTT. It encodes CASSEQGRDTEAFF.

The CDR3 nucleotides read TGTGCCAGCAGCCGATCCCTCTTGACAGGGATTGGCTACACCTTC. Its translation is CASSRSLLTGIGYTF. The rearrangement links TRBV14 to TRBJ1-2; 7 bases align to TRBD1. The CDR3 is made up of 15 amino acids. The germline gives CDR1 SGHDN, CDR2 FVKESK. With 4 bases clipped from V and 7 bases from J, the junction kept 12 bases outside the gene matches.

The CDR3 is CSVVRGSSADTQYF. Here the CDR3 DNA reads TGCAGCGTTGTACGCGGGAGTAGCGCAGATACGCAGTATTTT. The chain combines TRBV29-1 with TRBJ2-3, with 7 positions matching TRBD2. V lost 4 bases to trimming and J lost 4 bases; unmatched junction nucleotides: 8. The germline gives CDR1 SQVTM, CDR2 ANQGSEA. The CDR3 loop spans 14 amino acids.

This clone was observed a few times. The same CDR3 is also encoded by other DNA sequences in this sample. The chain is built from TRBV29-1 and TRBJ2-7, with TRBD2 as a possible D gene (5 bases). CDR3 length: 14 amino acids. With 3 bases removed from V and 2 bases from J, the gap between germline ends came to 14 bases. The V gene's germline CDR1 is SQVTM and CDR2 ANQGSEA. CDR3: CSVEKEEAAYEQYF. CDR3 nucleotide sequence: TGCAGCGTTGAGAAGGAGGAAGCGGCCTACGAGCAGTACTTC.

As concerns this clone: The identical CDR3 is also encoded by other nucleotide sequences in the sample. CDR3 residues: CSVDSAAQETQYF. The DNA of the CDR3 is TGCAGCGTTGATTCGGCAGCGCAGGAGACCCAGTACTTC. This sequence joins TRBV29-1 and TRBJ2-5, with D unresolved. Trimming removed 3 bases from V and 5 bases from J, with 13 bases in between. CDR1 is SQVTM, CDR2 ANQGSEA, per germline. The CDR3 covers 13 residues.

The chain joins TRBV25-1 to TRBJ2-1; D may be TRBD1 (5 bases). Germline V gene sequence: CDR1 MGHDK, CDR2 SYGVNS. This CDR3 is 15 amino acids long. V lost 2 bases and J 6 bases, leaving 14 bases between the germline ends. The CDR3 loop reads CASSEREKGFNEQFF. DNA of the CDR3: TGTGCCAGCAGTGAAAGGGAAAAGGGGTTCAATGAGCAGTTCTTC.